One and the same sample provided the 8 T cell receptor beta chains below, sequenced in a study of blood T cells in healthy people across ages. A J-beta primer mix and a sample-barcoded 5' primer were used in a second PCR of about 7 to 11 cycles. TCRdb reanalysed the 5' RACE reads using MiXCR and keeps one entry per CDR3 protein. In the table there are about 1.6 million distinct CDR3 sequences, roughly 30% of which are singletons. Specimen: blood. These receptors all stem from a woman aged 25 to 39 in good health.

The CDR3 coding sequence is TGTGCCAGCACATCCCAGGGCCCGCAAGAGACCCAGTACTTC. Translated: CASTSQGPQETQYF. The chain recombines TRBV2 with TRBJ2-5, with a tentative D call TRBD1 (5 bases). The length of the CDR3 is 14 residues. CDR1 and CDR2 from the germline V gene are SNHLY and FYNNEI. V dropped 7 bases and J dropped 2 bases, with 14 bases sitting between them.

The CDR3 reads CASSELLGKGRFF. The DNA for the CDR3 is TGTGCCAGCAGTGAATTACTTGGCAAGGGGCGGTTCTTC. V is TRBV25-1 and J is TRBJ2-1; D is perhaps TRBD1 (5 bases). V gave up 1 base and J gave up 15 bases, with 16 bases separating them. CDR1 is MGHDK, CDR2 SYGVNS, per germline. There are 13 residues in the CDR3.

This clonotype has a single count. CDR3 sequence: CATSRPTSGRGIGYNEQFF. The CDR3 DNA sequence: TGTGCCACCAGCAGACCTACTAGCGGGAGGGGGATAGGCTACAATGAGCAGTTCTTC. The chain couples TRBV15 to TRBJ2-1, with 13 positions matching TRBD2. The CDR3 spans 19 residues. J gave up 3 bases and V 2 bases, and 10 bases lay outside the gene matches. Germline CDR1 is LNHNV and CDR2 is YYDKDF (reference sequence).

The rearrangement links TRBV15 to TRBJ2-3, with D unresolved. The CDR3 has 19 amino acids. Germline values: CDR1 LNHNV, CDR2 YYDKDF (reference sequence). V shed 0 bases and J shed 5 bases, with 24 bases lying between them. The CDR3 DNA reads TGTGCCACCAGCAGAGATATTCCGGGCCCCGAGATCCTAATAGATACGCAGTATTTT. It translates to CATSRDIPGPEILIDTQYF.

This chain joins TRBV29-1 and TRBJ1-2, with 7 positions matching TRBD1. V lost 7 bases to trimming and J lost 2 bases; unmatched junction nucleotides: 4. The V gene's germline CDR1 is SQVTM and CDR2 ANQGSEA. CDR3 length: 12 amino acids. Written as DNA, the CDR3 is TGCAGCGGAGGGGGCGACAACTATGGCTACACCTTC. Its protein product is CSGGGDNYGYTF.

This clonotype turned up a few times. V and J are TRBV7-9 and TRBJ1-1; D possibly corresponds to TRBD1 (6 bases). The V end lost 5 bases, the J end lost 0 bases, and 25 bases lay between the germline ends. CDR1 and CDR2 from the germline V gene are SEHNR and FQNEAQ (reference sequence). This CDR3 is 19 amino acids long. The CDR3 loop reads CASSQSSLKDSLMNTEAFF. The CDR3, as DNA: TGTGCCAGCAGCCAGAGTAGTCTGAAGGACAGCCTCATGAACACTGAAGCTTTCTTT.

There are a few counts of this clonotype. Its ends do not fully match the called genes, so a read error is possible. J is TRBJ2-5 and V is TRBV20-1; 7 bases agree with TRBD2. The last part of the DNA fits TRBJ2-7 better; the J call may be wrong. Germline assignment: CDR1 DFQATT and CDR2 SNEGSKA (reference sequence). This CDR3 comprises 15 residues. The CDR3 sequence is CSVRRTGTNNYEQYF. The CDR3 DNA reads as TGCAGTGTTAGAAGAACCGGGACTAACAACTACGAGCAGTACTTC.

The chain has TRBV4-1 and TRBJ1-1; D is undetermined. Per germline, CDR1 MGHRA and CDR2 YSYEKL. V lost 1 base and J 3 bases, leaving 18 bases between the germline ends. This CDR3 is built from 17 residues. The CDR3 loop reads CASSQGGFWGIDTEAFF. The CDR3 nucleotides read TGCGCCAGCAGCCAAGGTGGTTTTTGGGGTATTGACACTGAAGCTTTCTTT.